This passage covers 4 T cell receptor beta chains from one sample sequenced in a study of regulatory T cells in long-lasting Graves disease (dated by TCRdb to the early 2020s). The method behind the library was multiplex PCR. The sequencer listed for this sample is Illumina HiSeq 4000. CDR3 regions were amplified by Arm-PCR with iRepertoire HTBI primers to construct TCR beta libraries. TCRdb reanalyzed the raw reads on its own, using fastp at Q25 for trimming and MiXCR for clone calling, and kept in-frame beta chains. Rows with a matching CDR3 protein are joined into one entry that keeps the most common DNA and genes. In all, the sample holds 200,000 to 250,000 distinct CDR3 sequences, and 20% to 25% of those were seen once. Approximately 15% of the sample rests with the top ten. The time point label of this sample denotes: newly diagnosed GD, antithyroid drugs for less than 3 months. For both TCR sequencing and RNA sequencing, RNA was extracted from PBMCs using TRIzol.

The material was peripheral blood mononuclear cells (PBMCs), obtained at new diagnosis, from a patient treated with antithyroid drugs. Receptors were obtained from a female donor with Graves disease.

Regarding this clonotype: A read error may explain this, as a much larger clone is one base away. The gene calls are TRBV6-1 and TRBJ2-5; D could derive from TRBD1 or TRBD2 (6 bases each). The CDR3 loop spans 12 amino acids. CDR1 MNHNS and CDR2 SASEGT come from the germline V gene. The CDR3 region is CAGSARGQTQYF. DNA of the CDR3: TGTGCCGGCAGTGCTCGGGGGCAGACCCAGTACTTC.

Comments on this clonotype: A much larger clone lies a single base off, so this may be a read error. The CDR3 loop is CASSLTRNTGEPFF. Written as DNA, the CDR3 is TGTGCCAGCAGCCTCACACGGAACACCGGGGAGCCGTTTTTT. This sequence joins TRBV7-2 and TRBJ2-2; weak D call: TRBD2 (5 bases). The germline gives CDR1 SGHTA, CDR2 FQGNSA. The CDR3 is made up of 14 amino acids.

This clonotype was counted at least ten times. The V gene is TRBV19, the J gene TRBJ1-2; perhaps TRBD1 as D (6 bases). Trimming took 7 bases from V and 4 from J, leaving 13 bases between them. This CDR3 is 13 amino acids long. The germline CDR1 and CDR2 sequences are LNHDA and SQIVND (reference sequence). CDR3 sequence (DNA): TGTGCCAGTACCAAACAGGGCCTCTATGGCTACACCTTC. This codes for CASTKQGLYGYTF.

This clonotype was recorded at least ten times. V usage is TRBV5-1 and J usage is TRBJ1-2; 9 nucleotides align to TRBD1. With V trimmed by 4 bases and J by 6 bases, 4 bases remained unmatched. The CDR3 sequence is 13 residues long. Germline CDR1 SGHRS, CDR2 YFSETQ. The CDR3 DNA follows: TGCGCCAGCAGCAGGGACAGGGATGATGGCTACACCTTC. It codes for CASSRDRDDGYTF.